Presented here are 24 T cell receptor beta chains from one specimen sequenced in a study of vaccination and CD4 T cells after COVID-19. As to treatment: roughly nine-day PBMC culture with coronavirus spike peptide pools or control peptides (ViraFEST assay). Their antigens are not known. The Oncomine TCR Beta short-read assay sequenced DNA from cultured CD4+ T cells. TCRdb called the PCR reads again in MiXCR, with one record for every CDR3 protein. This sample has about 20,000 distinct CDR3 sequences; 55% to 70% occur once, and the top ten carry approximately 9%. The material was CD4+ T cells from blood, cultured in vitro, obtained after SARS-CoV-2 vaccination. The receptors come from a human donor who had recovered from COVID-19.

This clonotype has more than one count but fewer than ten. The rearrangement uses TRBV6-1 and TRBJ2-7; D is ambiguous. This CDR3 is 14 amino acids long. Trimming removed 4 bases from V and 6 bases from J, with 16 bases in between. Germline CDR1 reads MNHNS; CDR2 reads SASEGT. CDR3 amino acids: CASSVSVSETEQYF. CDR3 sequence (DNA): TGTGCCAGCAGTGTATCGGTTTCGGAAACCGAGCAGTACTTC.

The V and J genes are TRBV11-2 and TRBJ2-3; TRBD1 aligns across 10 bases. This CDR3 has 15 amino acids. Unmatched junction bases numbered 3, after V lost 5 bases and J lost 1 base. Germline CDR1 SGHAT, CDR2 FQNNGV. The CDR3 sequence is CASSLGQGGTDTQYF. Here the CDR3 DNA reads TGTGCCAGCAGCCTCGGACAGGGGGGCACAGATACGCAGTATTTT.

J is TRBJ2-2 and V is TRBV7-6, with D perhaps matching TRBD1 (6 bases). V gave up 1 base and J gave up 4 bases, with 10 bases separating them. This CDR3 is built from 15 residues. The germline V gene encodes CDR1 SGHVS and CDR2 FNYEAQ. The CDR3: CASSLVGGSTGELFF. CDR3 nucleotide sequence: TGTGCCAGCAGCTTAGTAGGGGGTAGCACCGGGGAGCTGTTTTTT. Drawing the rest from reference TRBV7-6 and TRBJ2-2, the complete variable domain is GAGVSQSPRYKVTKRGQDVALRCDPISGHVSLYWYRQALGQGPEFLTYFNYEAQQDKSGLPNDRFSAERPEGSISTLTIQRTEQRDSAMYRCASSLVGGSTGELFFGEGSRLTVL.

Remarks on this clonotype: The junction differs from germline at one of its ends, possibly a read error. The chain carries TRBV19 and TRBJ1-6; D uncertain. In germline, CDR1 is LNHDA, CDR2 SQIVND (reference sequence). The CDR3 is 12 residues long. The CDR3 loop reads CASRNYNSPLHF. The CDR3 DNA reads TGTGCCAGTAGAAATTATAATTCGCCCCTCCACTTT.

This clonotype occurred a few times. The genes are TRBV6-1 and TRBJ1-1, with TRBD1 as a possible D gene (6 bases). The germline V and J ends were trimmed by 4 bases and 4 bases, with 13 bases remaining between them. Germline CDR1 is MNHNS and CDR2 is SASEGT. CDR3 length: 14 amino acids. CDR3 DNA sequence: TGTGCCAGCAGTGCCACAGGGCAGGCCACTGAAGCTTTCTTT. Its translation is CASSATGQATEAFF.

The rearrangement uses TRBV6-2 or TRBV6-3 and TRBJ2-3; a weak D match, TRBD1 (5 bases). The V and J ends lost 4 bases and 0 bases respectively, with 8 bases between them. The CDR3 has 14 residues. From germline, CDR1 is MNHEY and CDR2 SVGEGT. In DNA, the CDR3 is TGTGCCAGCAGTTCGGACACCAGCACAGATACGCAGTATTTT. Translated: CASSSDTSTDTQYF.

The V call is TRBV6-1, the J call TRBJ2-1; a possible D gene is TRBD1 (5 bases). V was shortened by 5 bases and J by 7 bases, with 18 bases between the two germline ends. Germline V gene lookup returns CDR1 MNHNS and CDR2 SASEGT. This CDR3 contains 15 residues. The CDR3 loop is CASSKGRVMGNEQFF. Written as DNA, the CDR3 is TGTGCCAGCAGTAAAGGCAGGGTCATGGGGAATGAGCAGTTCTTC.

The gene calls are TRBV7-2 and TRBJ2-3; 9 bases align to TRBD1. Per germline, CDR1 SGHTA and CDR2 FQGNSA. The CDR3 covers 15 residues. After removal of 1 base from V and 4 bases from J, the junction contained 3 bases not matched to a gene. CDR3 region: CASSLVGDRADTQYF. Written as DNA, the CDR3 is TGTGCCAGCAGCTTAGTTGGGGACAGGGCAGATACGCAGTATTTT.

The CDR3 nucleotides are TGTGCCAGCAGCTACGGGGACAGGGGGCCTAACACTGAAGCTTTCTTT. It specifies CASSYGDRGPNTEAFF. This chain links TRBV7-8 with TRBJ1-1; 12 bases are shared with TRBD1. The CDR3 is 16 residues long. Germline V gives CDR1 SGHVS, CDR2 FQNEAQ. The ends lost 4 bases at V and 2 bases at J; junction bases unmatched: 5. Variable domain in full (rest from reference TRBV7-8 and TRBJ1-1): GAGVSQSPRYKVAKRGQDVALRCDPISGHVSLFWYQQALGQGPEFLTYFQNEAQLDKSGLPSDRFFAERPEGSVSTLKIQRTQQEDSAVYLCASSYGDRGPNTEAFFGQGTRLTVV.

The J gene is TRBJ2-2, the V gene TRBV7-3, with TRBD2 as a possible D gene (6 bases). Trimming pared 5 bases from V and 4 bases from J, leaving 11 bases between. The V gene's germline CDR1 is SGHTA and CDR2 FQGTGA. CDR3 size: 14 residues. CDR3: CASSPISGTGELFF. CDR3 DNA sequence: TGTGCCAGCAGCCCCATTAGCGGCACCGGGGAGCTGTTTTTT. Full variable domain (outside the CDR3, taken from reference TRBV7-3 and TRBJ2-2): GAGVSQTPSNKVTEKGKYVELRCDPISGHTALYWYRQSLGQGPEFLIYFQGTGAADDSGLPNDRFFAVRPEGSVSTLKIQRTERGDSAVYLCASSPISGTGELFFGEGSRLTVL.

The J gene is TRBJ2-7, the V gene TRBV20-1; tentatively, D is TRBD2 (6 bases). CDR3 length equals 15 residues. Trimming cost V 5 bases and J 1 base, with 18 bases left between them. Germline-derived CDR1 and CDR2 are DFQATT and SNEGSKA (reference sequence). CDR3 bases: TGCAGTGCTCGAAGGCCGGGACTGGATTCCTACGAGCAGTACTTC. Its translation is CSARRPGLDSYEQYF.

The chain employs TRBV11-2 and TRBJ1-1, with 10 positions matching TRBD1. This CDR3 has 15 residues. From germline, CDR1 is SGHAT and CDR2 FQNNGV. The J segment lost 5 bases and the V segment lost 5 bases, leaving 8 bases of the junction unmatched. CDR3 amino acids: CASSPLDRGRTEAFF. The DNA for the CDR3 is TGTGCCAGCAGCCCGCTGGACAGGGGGAGGACTGAAGCTTTCTTT. Drawing the rest from reference TRBV11-2 and TRBJ1-1, the complete variable domain is EAGVAQSPRYKIIEKRQSVAFWCNPISGHATLYWYQQILGQGPKLLIQFQNNGVVDDSQLPKDRFSAERLKGVDSTLKIQPAKLEDSAVYLCASSPLDRGRTEAFFGQGTRLTVV.

The V and J genes are TRBV19 and TRBJ2-7; 11 bases match TRBD2. This CDR3 is built from 14 residues. V lost 6 bases to trimming and J lost 1 base; unmatched junction nucleotides: 2. The germline V gene encodes CDR1 LNHDA and CDR2 SQIVND (reference sequence). This CDR3 reads CASSLAGGSYEQYF. CDR3 sequence (DNA): TGTGCCAGTAGCCTAGCGGGGGGTTCCTACGAGCAGTACTTC.

The chain combines TRBV20-1 with TRBJ2-5; TRBD1 is a possible D gene (5 bases). This CDR3 has 13 residues. The germline V gene has CDR1 DFQATT and CDR2 SNEGSKA (reference sequence). With 3 bases removed from V and 2 bases from J, the gap between germline ends came to 10 bases. The CDR3 coding sequence is TGCAGTGCTAGTGGGGCAGGACAAGAGACCCAGTACTTC. It yields the protein CSASGAGQETQYF.

The rearrangement joins TRBV6-5 to TRBJ2-6; TRBD1 matches at 8 bases. V lost 0 bases and J lost 3; bases outside the gene matches: 7. The germline V gene has CDR1 MNHEY and CDR2 SVGAGI. There are 18 residues in the CDR3. The CDR3 loop reads CASSYSSQGVGGANVLTF. The CDR3 bases are TGTGCCAGCAGTTACTCGTCACAGGGGGTTGGTGGGGCCAACGTCCTGACTTTC.

V and J are TRBV10-1 and TRBJ1-1; TRBD1 agrees at 8 bases. With 6 bases clipped from V and 0 bases from J, the junction kept 6 bases outside the gene matches. CDR3 length: 15 residues. Per the germline V gene, CDR1 is WNHNN and CDR2 is SYGVQD (reference sequence). The chain's CDR3 is CASRGQEPMNTEAFF. DNA of the CDR3: TGCGCCAGCAGGGGACAGGAGCCCATGAACACTGAAGCTTTCTTT.

This clonotype was counted once. The J gene is TRBJ1-2, the V gene TRBV10-3; the D is unclear. V lost 3 bases, J lost 0 bases, and 11 bases lay in between. Germline V gene lookup returns CDR1 ENHRY and CDR2 SYGVKD. There are 15 residues in the CDR3. Here the CDR3 reads CAISDYKTANYGYTF. CDR3 nucleotides: TGTGCCATCAGTGATTATAAAACAGCTAACTATGGCTACACCTTC.

V usage is TRBV11-3 and J usage is TRBJ2-5; the match to TRBD1 covers 9 bases. V dropped 2 bases and J dropped 1; count of bases not matched to a gene: 5. The length of the CDR3 is 16 residues. CDR1 SGHNT and CDR2 YENEEA come from the germline V gene. The DNA of the CDR3 is TGTGCCAGCAGCTTAAACAGGGGGCCCACCCAAGAGACCCAGTACTTC. Translation gives CASSLNRGPTQETQYF.

The chain carries TRBV12-3 or TRBV12-4 and TRBJ1-1; D not certain. The CDR3 sequence is 16 residues long. The ends were cut back, 1 base at V and 4 bases at J, with 16 bases in the middle. The DNA of the CDR3 is TGTGCCAGCAGTTTAGGTGGAGGGTCGGCATTCACTGAAGCTTTCTTT. This translates into CASSLGGGSAFTEAFF.

This clonotype appeared once. This chain's CDR3 is CASSKLAGGYEQYF. The DNA for the CDR3 is TGTGCCAGCAGCAAACTAGCGGGGGGCTACGAGCAGTACTTC. The chain links TRBV7-2 to TRBJ2-7, with 12 bases fitting TRBD2. V shed 5 bases, J shed 3 bases, and the junction held 2 bases outside the gene matches. The CDR3 length is 14 residues. The germline V gene encodes CDR1 SGHTA and CDR2 FQGNSA.

This chain connects TRBV12-3 or TRBV12-4 to TRBJ1-6; D is ambiguous. V was cut by 0 bases and J by 5 bases, with 11 bases left in between. The CDR3 loop spans 16 amino acids. This CDR3 reads CASSLALSTDNSPLHF. CDR3 DNA: TGTGCCAGCAGTTTAGCCCTTAGTACAGATAATTCACCCCTCCACTTT.

The rearrangement links TRBV7-9 to TRBJ2-2; D might be TRBD2 (7 bases). The V gene's germline CDR1 is SEHNR and CDR2 FQNEAQ (reference sequence). This CDR3 comprises 16 residues. Deletions cut 4 bases from V and 0 bases from J, with 12 bases between. For the CDR3, the DNA is TGTGCCAGCAGCTCGGAGGGGGGGACGAACACCGGGGAGCTGTTTTTT. Protein product: CASSSEGGTNTGELFF.

The chain joins TRBV7-2 to TRBJ1-3, with a weak D call TRBD1 (6 bases). The germline V gene encodes CDR1 SGHTA and CDR2 FQGNSA. This CDR3 comprises 17 residues. V was trimmed by 3 bases and J by 2 bases, leaving 17 bases between them. This CDR3 reads CASSFLPVGAAGNTIYF. DNA of the CDR3: TGTGCCAGCAGCTTCCTCCCCGTGGGGGCGGCTGGAAACACCATATATTTT.

For this clonotype: The junction shows a germline mismatch at one end, possibly a read error. This sequence joins TRBV6-5 and TRBJ2-7, with D possibly matching TRBD2 (5 bases). Germline CDR1 reads MNHEY; CDR2 reads SVGAGI. The CDR3 sequence is 14 residues long. CDR3 in amino acids: CASSYEGRSSEQYF. The CDR3 bases are TGTGCCAGCAGTTACGAGGGCAGGTCCTCCGAGCAGTACTTC.